What follows are 17 T cell receptor beta chains derived from one specimen sequenced in a study of T cell responses to AZD1222 COVID-19 vaccine. The protocol was immunoSEQ multiplex PCR, while the TCRdb copy is restricted to in-frame clones and leaves out a portion. The data hold 130,000 or so clones, with about 90% observed a single time. The sequenced sample was peripheral blood, obtained 28 days after the second dose of the MenACWY control vaccine. These receptors came from an adult who received the MenACWY meningococcal vaccine as a control.

The CDR3 loop is CASSPGQGRRTDTQYF. The DNA for the CDR3 is TGCGCCAGCAGCCCAGGACAGGGACGACGCACAGATACGCAGTATTTT. V is TRBV5-1 and J is TRBJ2-3; the match to TRBD1 covers 8 bases. Per the germline V gene, CDR1 is SGHRS and CDR2 is YFSETQ. V shed 4 bases and J 1 base; nucleotides not matched to a gene: 8. The CDR3 extends over 16 amino acids.

V gene TRBV15 combines with J gene TRBJ2-1, with D unclear. This CDR3 region has 11 residues. Trimming took 1 base from V and 8 from J, leaving 3 bases between them. Germline V lookup: CDR1 LNHNV, CDR2 YYDKDF (reference sequence). The CDR3 DNA reads as TGTGCCACCAGCAGAGTCCATGAGCAGTTCTTC. It codes for CATSRVHEQFF.

This clone was recorded a few times. The V and J genes are TRBV7-9 and TRBJ2-6; D is possibly TRBD1 (6 bases). The V and J ends lost 3 bases and 3 bases respectively, with 12 bases between them. The germline V gene has CDR1 SEHNR and CDR2 FQNEAQ (reference sequence). The length of the CDR3 is 16 residues. The CDR3 DNA sequence: TGTGCCAGCAGCTTGGCACAGGGCTTTGGGGCCAACGTCCTGACTTTC. Translation gives CASSLAQGFGANVLTF.

This clone was detected only once. The chain is built from TRBV6-1 and TRBJ1-6; no clear D. This CDR3 is 14 amino acids long. The ends were cut back, 0 bases at V and 10 bases at J, with 10 bases in the middle. The germline V gene encodes CDR1 MNHNS and CDR2 SASEGT. As DNA, the CDR3 is TGTGCCAGCAGTGAAGCGGGTGATCGATCACCCCTCCACTTT. Translation: CASSEAGDRSPLHF.

The chain couples TRBV15 to TRBJ1-1; unclear D gene. Germline loops: CDR1 LNHNV, CDR2 YYDKDF (reference sequence). V was shortened by 1 base and J by 0 bases, with 15 bases between the two germline ends. The CDR3 spans 17 residues. The DNA for the CDR3 is TGTGCCACCAGCAGAGGGAGCGGTAGGGAAATGAACACTGAAGCTTTCTTT. This sequence encodes CATSRGSGREMNTEAFF.

This clone has a handful of counts. This rearrangement joins TRBV20-1 to TRBJ2-6; maybe TRBD2 (7 bases). Germline lookup yields CDR1 DFQATT and CDR2 SNEGSKA (reference sequence). Deletions cut 3 bases from V and 0 bases from J, with 18 bases between. The CDR3 totals 18 residues. The CDR3 here is CSASPMTGGSSGANVLTF. The CDR3 DNA reads as TGCAGTGCTAGTCCCATGACGGGGGGCAGCTCTGGGGCCAACGTCCTGACTTTC.

The chain recombines TRBV28 with TRBJ1-2, with 11 bases lining up with TRBD1. V dropped 6 bases and J dropped 8; count of bases not matched to a gene: 5. Germline assignment: CDR1 MDHEN and CDR2 SYDVKM. The CDR3 runs to 13 residues. For the CDR3, the DNA is TGTGCCAGCAGACTGGGACAGGGGGGCGGCTACACCTTC. Translating gives CASRLGQGGGYTF.

CDR3 protein: CASSESWGEKLFF. CDR3 coding DNA: TGTGCCAGCAGTGAATCGTGGGGTGAAAAACTGTTTTTT. J is TRBJ1-4 and V is TRBV6-4; the D is unclear. V lost 3 bases to trimming and J lost 7 bases, with 9 bases between them. This CDR3 is built from 13 residues. Per germline, CDR1 MRHNA and CDR2 SNTAGT.

The V call is TRBV5-5, the J call TRBJ2-1; TRBD1 might be the D (5 bases). The CDR3 covers 13 residues. Germline assignment: CDR1 SGHKS and CDR2 YYEKEE (reference sequence). V lost 3 bases to trimming and J lost 10 bases, with 14 bases between them. This chain's CDR3 is CASSYARVPEQFF. As DNA, the CDR3 is TGTGCCAGCAGCTATGCCAGGGTACCCGAGCAGTTCTTC.

This sequence joins TRBV9 and TRBJ2-1; 9 bases align to TRBD2. V was pared by 1 base and J by 5 bases, with 4 bases of the junction left unmatched. The CDR3 has 15 amino acids. The germline V gene has CDR1 SGDLS and CDR2 YYNGEE. The CDR3: CASSVIAGGHNEQFF. In DNA form, the CDR3 reads TGTGCCAGCAGCGTAATTGCGGGGGGGCACAATGAGCAGTTCTTC.

Concerning this clone itself: The identical CDR3 is also encoded by other nucleotide sequences in the sample. The rearrangement joins TRBV9 to TRBJ2-2; D is unclear. Per the germline V gene, CDR1 is SGDLS and CDR2 is YYNGEE. The CDR3 runs to 14 residues. V was pared by 0 bases and J by 3 bases, with 6 bases between. CDR3 region: CASSVVGDTGELFF. The CDR3 DNA reads as TGTGCCAGCAGCGTAGTTGGGGACACCGGGGAGCTGTTTTTT.

The rearrangement joins TRBV19 to TRBJ1-4; 9 nucleotides align to TRBD1. The J segment lost 6 bases and the V segment lost 6 bases, leaving 8 bases of the junction unmatched. The CDR3 is 15 amino acids. Germline assignment: CDR1 LNHDA and CDR2 SQIVND (reference sequence). As DNA, the CDR3 is TGTGCCAGTAGCCGAAGACAGGGGGGAGATGAAAAACTGTTTTTT. This gives the protein CASSRRQGGDEKLFF.

The rearrangement uses TRBV27 and TRBJ1-1; the D is unclear. Between the trimmed V and J ends, which lost 6 bases and 4 bases, there was a span of 18 bases. CDR1 is MNHEY, CDR2 SMNVEV, per germline (reference sequence). The CDR3 is 15 amino acids. The CDR3 is CASSQRALVGTEAFF. In nucleotides, the CDR3 is TGTGCCAGCAGCCAAAGGGCCCTAGTTGGCACTGAAGCTTTCTTT.

The chain uses TRBV14 and TRBJ2-1; D gene uncertain. Germline V gene lookup returns CDR1 SGHDN and CDR2 FVKESK. V was trimmed by 0 bases and J by 1 base, leaving 13 bases between them. The CDR3 length is 17 residues. The CDR3 loop reads CASSQERFLGSYNEQFF. CDR3 nucleotide sequence: TGTGCCAGCAGCCAAGAGAGGTTTTTGGGGTCCTACAATGAGCAGTTCTTC. Variable domain in full (rest from reference TRBV14 and TRBJ2-1): EAGVTQFPSHSVIEKGQTVTLRCDPISGHDNLYWYRRVMGKEIKFLLHFVKESKQDESGMPNNRFLAERTGGTYSTLKVQPAELEDSGVYFCASSQERFLGSYNEQFFGPGTRLTVL.

This sequence joins TRBV27 and TRBJ2-3, with D possibly TRBD2 on 5 matching bases. The ends were cut back, 3 bases at V and 6 bases at J, with 19 bases in the middle. The germline V gene encodes CDR1 MNHEY and CDR2 SMNVEV (reference sequence). This CDR3 is 16 amino acids long. CDR3 sequence reads: CASSFYGSTTGDTQYF. CDR3 nucleotide sequence: TGTGCCAGCAGTTTTTACGGGTCCACGACGGGGGATACGCAGTATTTT.

The chain couples TRBV6-1 to TRBJ1-2; the D is unclear. V was cut by 2 bases and J by 8 bases, with 12 bases left in between. Germline assignment: CDR1 MNHNS and CDR2 SASEGT. This CDR3 is built from 13 residues. The CDR3 loop is CASSESSIFGYTF. For the CDR3, the DNA is TGTGCCAGCAGTGAATCCTCGATTTTCGGCTACACCTTC.

V and J are TRBV9 and TRBJ1-4; D is perhaps TRBD1 (5 bases). With 3 bases removed from V and 14 bases from J, the gap between germline ends came to 20 bases. Germline CDR1 and CDR2: SGDLS and YYNGEE. This CDR3 spans 14 amino acids. The CDR3 bases are TGTGCCAGCAGCGCTCCAACTCCCGGGGCCAATCTGTTTTTT. It translates to CASSAPTPGANLFF.